A selection of T cell receptor beta chains follows, all from one sample in a study of blood T cell repertoires in COVID-19. The data were produced by immunoSEQ multiplex PCR, yet TCRdb's version contains in-frame clones alone and is incomplete. The sample shows a few hundred thousand clones, roughly 90% of them seen only once. Sequenced: PBMCs or T cells enriched from blood (not recorded which). The receptor source for this set is a woman aged 40 to 50 who had recovered from COVID-19. The CDR3 runs from the conserved cysteine through the conserved F or W. A D gene is named only where the DNA matches it firmly. Only some rows state a clone size, as once, few, many or a class for expanded clones.

cdr3_nt cdr3_aa v_call clone_size j_call d_call
TGCGCCAGCAGCCAAGGGCTAGCCCCCGGGGAGCTGTTTTTT CASSQGLAPGELFF TRBV4-3 - TRBJ2-2 -
TGTGCCAGCAGCCCAAGTGGCGGCGGCAATCAGCCCCAGCATTTT CASSPSGGGNQPQHF TRBV14 - TRBJ1-5 -
TGTGCCAGCAGCGTAGCAGGGGACAATGAGCAGTTCTTC CASSVAGDNEQFF TRBV9 - TRBJ2-1 -
TGTGCCAGCAGCTTACAGGGGTCGGCGGATGGCTACACCTTC CASSLQGSADGYTF TRBV5-6 - TRBJ1-2 TRBD1
TGTGCCAGCAGTTTCGGACTAGCGGGGGGTAATGAGCAGTTCTTC CASSFGLAGGNEQFF TRBV7-3 - TRBJ2-1 TRBD2
TGTGCCAGCAGCAAAAGGAGGGGCTCCTACGAGCAGTACTTC CASSKRRGSYEQYF TRBV21-1 - TRBJ2-7 -
TGTGCCAGTAGTATGGGACAGAGTAACTATGGCTACACCTTC CASSMGQSNYGYTF TRBV19 - TRBJ1-2 TRBD1
TGTGCCAGCAGTTATATGAGGACTGAAGCTTTCTTT CASSYMRTEAFF TRBV6-2/TRBV6-3 - TRBJ1-1 -
TGCGCCAGCAGCCAGGATAGCGGGGTCGAGCAGTACTTC CASSQDSGVEQYF TRBV4-3 - TRBJ2-7 TRBD2
TGTGCCAGCAGCGCATTAGACATTTCGAACACTGAAGCTTTCTTT CASSALDISNTEAFF TRBV11-2 once TRBJ1-1 -
TGCAGCGCTCAACAGCGGGGGGGCTACAATGAGCAGTTCTTC CSAQQRGGYNEQFF TRBV29-1 once TRBJ2-1 TRBD2
TGTGCCAGCAGTGAACCTAGCGGGGGTAACTCAGATACGCAGTATTTT CASSEPSGGNSDTQYF TRBV28 once TRBJ2-3 TRBD2
TGTGCCAGCAGCGCCGGGGGACAGGAAGCTTTCTTT CASSAGGQEAFF TRBV9 - TRBJ1-1 TRBD1
TGTGCCACCAGCAGAAATTTCGGGACTGGGAACACTGAAGCTTTCTTT CATSRNFGTGNTEAFF TRBV15 - TRBJ1-1 -
TGTGCCAGCAGCCAGGACAGGGCGTACGAGCAGTACTTC CASSQDRAYEQYF TRBV7-3 - TRBJ2-7 TRBD1
TGTGCCAGCAGCTTAGTGGGAGGGGGGTATGGCTACACCTTC CASSLVGGGYGYTF TRBV11-2 - TRBJ1-2 -
TGTGCCAGCAGCTTAGCCGGGACAGGGTATCAAGAGACCCAGTACTTC CASSLAGTGYQETQYF TRBV11-2 - TRBJ2-5 TRBD1
TGTGCCAGCAAGCGCGGGACCCAATTTAGCACAGATACGCAGTATTTT CASKRGTQFSTDTQYF TRBV27 - TRBJ2-3 -
TGTGCCAGTAGTGCAACTAGCGGGGGACTCAATGAGCAGTTCTTC CASSATSGGLNEQFF TRBV19 - TRBJ2-1 TRBD2
TGTGCTAGTGGTTTGAGCGGGACTAGTATGTACGAGCAGTACTTC CASGLSGTSMYEQYF TRBV12-5 - TRBJ2-7 TRBD2
TGTGCCAGCAGTTTATCGGGGAGGGGGGGCACGGATACGCAGTATTTT CASSLSGRGGTDTQYF TRBV27 - TRBJ2-3 -
TGTGCCAGCAGCTCGGCTACAGCTAACTATGGCTACACCTTC CASSSATANYGYTF TRBV7-2 - TRBJ1-2 -
TGTGCCAGTAGTATGGGGGGTAGGGGAAGGCAGCCCCAGCATTTT CASSMGGRGRQPQHF TRBV19 - TRBJ1-5 -
TGTGCCAGCAGCTCGGGGACTAGCGGAACCTACGAGCAGTACTTC CASSSGTSGTYEQYF TRBV11-3 - TRBJ2-7 TRBD2
TGTGCCAGTACTCAGGGGACGGGAGAGACCCAGTACTTC CASTQGTGETQYF TRBV28 - TRBJ2-5 -
TGTGCCAGCAGCTTAGAGAGAAATCAGCCCCAGCATTTT CASSLERNQPQHF TRBV11-2 - TRBJ1-5 -